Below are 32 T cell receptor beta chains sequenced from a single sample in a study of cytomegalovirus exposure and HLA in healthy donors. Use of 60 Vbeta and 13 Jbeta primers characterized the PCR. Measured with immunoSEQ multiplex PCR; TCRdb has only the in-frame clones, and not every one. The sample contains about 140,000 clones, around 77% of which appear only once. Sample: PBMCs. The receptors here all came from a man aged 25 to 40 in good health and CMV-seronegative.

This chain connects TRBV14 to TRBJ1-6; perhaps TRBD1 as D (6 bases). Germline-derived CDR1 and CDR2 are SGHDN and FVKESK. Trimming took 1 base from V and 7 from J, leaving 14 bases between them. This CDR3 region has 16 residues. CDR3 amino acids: CASSQARTARNSPLHF. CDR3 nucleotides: TGTGCCAGCAGCCAAGCCCGGACAGCAAGGAATTCACCCCTCCACTTT. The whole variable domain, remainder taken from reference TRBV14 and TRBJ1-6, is EAGVTQFPSHSVIEKGQTVTLRCDPISGHDNLYWYRRVMGKEIKFLLHFVKESKQDESGMPNNRFLAERTGGTYSTLKVQPAELEDSGVYFCASSQARTARNSPLHFGNGTRLTVT.

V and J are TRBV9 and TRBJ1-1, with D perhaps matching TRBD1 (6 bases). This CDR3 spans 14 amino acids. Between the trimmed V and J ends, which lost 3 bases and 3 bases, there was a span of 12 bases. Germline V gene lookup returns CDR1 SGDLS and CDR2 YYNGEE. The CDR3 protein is CASSAGHLDTEAFF. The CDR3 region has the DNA TGTGCCAGCAGCGCGGGACACCTGGACACTGAAGCTTTCTTT.

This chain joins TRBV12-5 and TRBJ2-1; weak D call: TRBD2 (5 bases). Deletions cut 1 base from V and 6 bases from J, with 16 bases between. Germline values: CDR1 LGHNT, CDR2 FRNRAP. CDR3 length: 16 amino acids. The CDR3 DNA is TGTGCTAGTGGTTTGGGGACTGGACCATCAATCAATGAGCAGTTCTTC. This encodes CASGLGTGPSINEQFF.

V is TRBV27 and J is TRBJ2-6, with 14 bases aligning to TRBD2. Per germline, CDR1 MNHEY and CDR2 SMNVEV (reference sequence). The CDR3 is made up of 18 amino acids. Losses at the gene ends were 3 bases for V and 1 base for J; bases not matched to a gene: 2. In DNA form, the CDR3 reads TGTGCCAGCAGTTTTGGGACTAGCGGGAGATCTGGGGCCAACGTCCTGACTTTC. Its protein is CASSFGTSGRSGANVLTF.

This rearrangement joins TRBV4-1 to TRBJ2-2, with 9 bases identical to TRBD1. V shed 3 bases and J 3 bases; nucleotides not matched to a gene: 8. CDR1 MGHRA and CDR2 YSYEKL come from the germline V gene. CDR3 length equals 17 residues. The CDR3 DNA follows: TGCGCCAGCAGCCAGCGGGGGACAGGGACGGACACCGGGGAGCTGTTTTTT. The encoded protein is CASSQRGTGTDTGELFF.

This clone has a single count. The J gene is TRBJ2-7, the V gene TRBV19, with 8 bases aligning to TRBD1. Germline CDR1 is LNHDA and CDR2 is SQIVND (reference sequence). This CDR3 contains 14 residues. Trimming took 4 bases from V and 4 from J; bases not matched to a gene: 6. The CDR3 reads CASSTGGGSYEQYF. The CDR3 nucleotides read TGTGCCAGTAGTACAGGGGGCGGTTCTTACGAGCAGTACTTC.

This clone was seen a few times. DNA for the CDR3: TGTGCCAGCACCCTACAGGGCGGGAGCTCCTACGAGCAGTACTTC. Translating gives CASTLQGGSSYEQYF. The genes are TRBV6-6 and TRBJ2-7, with D possibly matching TRBD2 (7 bases). Germline lookup yields CDR1 MNHNY and CDR2 SVGAGI (reference sequence). The CDR3 contains 15 residues. Between the trimmed V and J ends, which lost 7 bases and 0 bases, there was a span of 16 bases.

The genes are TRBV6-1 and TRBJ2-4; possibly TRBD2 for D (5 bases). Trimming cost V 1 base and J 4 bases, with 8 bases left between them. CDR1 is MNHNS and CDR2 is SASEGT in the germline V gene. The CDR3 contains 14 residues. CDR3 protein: CASSEGGGKNIQYF. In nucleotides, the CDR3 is TGTGCCAGCAGTGAAGGTGGCGGGAAAAACATTCAGTACTTC.

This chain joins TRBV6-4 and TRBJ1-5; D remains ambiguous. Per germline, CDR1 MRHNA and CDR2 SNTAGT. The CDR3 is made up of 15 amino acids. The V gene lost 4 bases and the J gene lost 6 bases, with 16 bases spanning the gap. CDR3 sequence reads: CASSVSPGLGQPQHF. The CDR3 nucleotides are TGTGCCAGCAGTGTCTCCCCGGGTTTGGGTCAGCCCCAGCATTTT.

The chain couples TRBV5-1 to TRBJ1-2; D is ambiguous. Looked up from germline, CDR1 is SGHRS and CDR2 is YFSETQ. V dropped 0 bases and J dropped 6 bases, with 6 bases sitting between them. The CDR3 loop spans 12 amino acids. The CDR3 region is CASSLVGNGYTF. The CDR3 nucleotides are TGCGCCAGCAGCTTGGTCGGGAATGGCTACACCTTC.

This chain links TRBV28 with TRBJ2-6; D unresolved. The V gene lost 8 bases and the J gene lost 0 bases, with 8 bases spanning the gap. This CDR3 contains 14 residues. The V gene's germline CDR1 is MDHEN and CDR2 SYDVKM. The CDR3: CASGQHSGANVLTF. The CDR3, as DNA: TGTGCCAGCGGTCAACACTCTGGGGCCAACGTCCTGACTTTC. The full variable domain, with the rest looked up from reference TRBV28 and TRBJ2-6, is DVKVTQSSRYLVKRTGEKVFLECVQDMDHENMFWYRQDPGLGLRLIYFSYDVKMKEKGDIPEGYSVSREKKERFSLILESASTNQTSMYLCASGQHSGANVLTFGAGSRLTVL.

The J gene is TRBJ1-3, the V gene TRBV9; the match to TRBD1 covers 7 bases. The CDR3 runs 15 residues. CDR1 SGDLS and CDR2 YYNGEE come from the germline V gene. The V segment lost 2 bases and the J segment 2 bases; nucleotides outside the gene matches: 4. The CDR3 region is CASSVDRTPGNTIYF. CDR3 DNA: TGTGCCAGCAGCGTGGACAGGACCCCTGGAAACACCATATATTTT.

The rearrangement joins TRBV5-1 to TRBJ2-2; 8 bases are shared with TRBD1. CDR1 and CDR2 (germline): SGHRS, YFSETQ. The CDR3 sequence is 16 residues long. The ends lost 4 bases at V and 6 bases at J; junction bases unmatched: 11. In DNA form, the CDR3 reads TGCGCCAGCAGCACAAACCCGACAGGGGACGCCGGGGAGCTGTTTTTT. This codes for CASSTNPTGDAGELFF. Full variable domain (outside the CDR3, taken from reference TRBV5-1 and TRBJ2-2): KAGVTQTPRYLIKTRGQQVTLSCSPISGHRSVSWYQQTPGQGLQFLFEYFSETQRNKGNFPGRFSGRQFSNSRSEMNVSTLELGDSALYLCASSTNPTGDAGELFFGEGSRLTVL.

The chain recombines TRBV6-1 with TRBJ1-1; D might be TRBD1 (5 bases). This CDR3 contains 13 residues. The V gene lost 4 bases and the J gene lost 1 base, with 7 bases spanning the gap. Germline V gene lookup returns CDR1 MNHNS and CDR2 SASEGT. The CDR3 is CASSAQANTEAFF. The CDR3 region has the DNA TGTGCCAGCAGTGCACAGGCGAACACTGAAGCTTTCTTT.

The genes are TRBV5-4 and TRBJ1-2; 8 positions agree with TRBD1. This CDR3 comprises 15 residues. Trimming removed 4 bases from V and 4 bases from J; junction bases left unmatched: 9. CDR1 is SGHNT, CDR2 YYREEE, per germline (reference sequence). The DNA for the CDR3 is TGTGCCAGCAGCAATATGAACACAGGGGGCTATGGCTACACCTTC. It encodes CASSNMNTGGYGYTF.

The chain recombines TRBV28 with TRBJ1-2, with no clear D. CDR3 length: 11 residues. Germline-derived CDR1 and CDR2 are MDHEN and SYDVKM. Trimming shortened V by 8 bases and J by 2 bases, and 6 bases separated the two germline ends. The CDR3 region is CASRGNYGYTF. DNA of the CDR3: TGTGCCAGCCGAGGGAACTATGGCTACACCTTC.

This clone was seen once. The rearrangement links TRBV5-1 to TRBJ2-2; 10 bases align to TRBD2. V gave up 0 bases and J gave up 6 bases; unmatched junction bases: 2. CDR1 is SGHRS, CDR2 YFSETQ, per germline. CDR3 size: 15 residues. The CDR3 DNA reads TGCGCCAGCAGCTTGGGAGCGGGAGGGCCCGGGGAGCTGTTTTTT. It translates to CASSLGAGGPGELFF.

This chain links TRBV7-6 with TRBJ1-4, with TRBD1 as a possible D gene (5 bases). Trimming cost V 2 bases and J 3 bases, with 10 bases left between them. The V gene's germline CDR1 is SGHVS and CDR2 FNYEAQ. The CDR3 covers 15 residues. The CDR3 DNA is TGTGCCAGCAGCTTAAGGGGTTCGGCTAATGAAAAACTGTTTTTT. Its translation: CASSLRGSANEKLFF.

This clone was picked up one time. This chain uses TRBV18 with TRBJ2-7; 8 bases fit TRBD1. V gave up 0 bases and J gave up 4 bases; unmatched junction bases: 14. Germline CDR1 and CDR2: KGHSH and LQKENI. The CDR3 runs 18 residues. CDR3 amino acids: CASSPPYSGTGQIYEQYF. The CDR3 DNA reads TGTGCCAGCTCACCACCATACTCCGGGACAGGACAGATTTACGAGCAGTACTTC.

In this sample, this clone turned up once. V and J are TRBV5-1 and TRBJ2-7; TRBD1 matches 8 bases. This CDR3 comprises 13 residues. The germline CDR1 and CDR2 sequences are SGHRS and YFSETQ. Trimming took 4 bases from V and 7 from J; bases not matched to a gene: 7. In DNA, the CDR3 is TGCGCCAGCAGCGCGGACAGGGTTGTGGAGCAGTACTTC. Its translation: CASSADRVVEQYF. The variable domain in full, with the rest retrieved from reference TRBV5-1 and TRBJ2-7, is KAGVTQTPRYLIKTRGQQVTLSCSPISGHRSVSWYQQTPGQGLQFLFEYFSETQRNKGNFPGRFSGRQFSNSRSEMNVSTLELGDSALYLCASSADRVVEQYFGPGTRLTVT.

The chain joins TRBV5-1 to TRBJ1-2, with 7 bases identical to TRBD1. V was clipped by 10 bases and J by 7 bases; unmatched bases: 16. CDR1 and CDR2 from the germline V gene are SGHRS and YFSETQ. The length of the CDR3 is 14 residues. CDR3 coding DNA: TGCGCCTCGTCTCCATTGTCAGGGGGAGGTGGCTACACCTTC. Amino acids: CASSPLSGGGGYTF.

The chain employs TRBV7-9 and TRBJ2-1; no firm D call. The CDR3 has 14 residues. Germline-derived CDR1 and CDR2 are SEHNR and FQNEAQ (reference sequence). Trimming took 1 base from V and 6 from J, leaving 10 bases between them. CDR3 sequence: CASSLEEASNEQFF. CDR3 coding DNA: TGTGCCAGCAGCTTAGAAGAGGCGAGCAATGAGCAGTTCTTC.

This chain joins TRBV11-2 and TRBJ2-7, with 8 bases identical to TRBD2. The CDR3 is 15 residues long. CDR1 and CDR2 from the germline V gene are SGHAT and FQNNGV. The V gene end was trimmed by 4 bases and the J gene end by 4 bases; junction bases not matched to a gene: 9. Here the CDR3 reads CASSSIAGHRYEQYF. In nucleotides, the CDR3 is TGTGCCAGCAGCTCAATAGCGGGGCACCGATACGAGCAGTACTTC. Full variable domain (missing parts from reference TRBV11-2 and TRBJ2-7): EAGVAQSPRYKIIEKRQSVAFWCNPISGHATLYWYQQILGQGPKLLIQFQNNGVVDDSQLPKDRFSAERLKGVDSTLKIQPAKLEDSAVYLCASSSIAGHRYEQYFGPGTRLTVT.

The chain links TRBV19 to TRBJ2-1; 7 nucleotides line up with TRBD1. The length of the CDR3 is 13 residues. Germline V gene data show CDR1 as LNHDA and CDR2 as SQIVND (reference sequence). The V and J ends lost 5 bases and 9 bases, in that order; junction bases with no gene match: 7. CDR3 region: CASSPWTGTEQFF. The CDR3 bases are TGTGCCAGTAGTCCATGGACAGGTACTGAGCAGTTCTTC. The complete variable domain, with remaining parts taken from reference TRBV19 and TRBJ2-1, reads DGGITQSPKYLFRKEGQNVTLSCEQNLNHDAMYWYRQDPGQGLRLIYYSQIVNDFQKGDIAEGYSVSREKKESFPLTVTSAQKNPTAFYLCASSPWTGTEQFFGPGTRLTVL.

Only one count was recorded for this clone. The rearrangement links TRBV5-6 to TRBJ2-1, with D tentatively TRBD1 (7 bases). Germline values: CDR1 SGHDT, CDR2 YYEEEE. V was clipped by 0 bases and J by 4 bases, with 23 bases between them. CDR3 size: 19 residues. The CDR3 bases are TGTGCCAGCAGCTTGGCCCAGGGGGGCCCGGGACAGAGGTACAATGAGCAGTTCTTC. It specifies CASSLAQGGPGQRYNEQFF.

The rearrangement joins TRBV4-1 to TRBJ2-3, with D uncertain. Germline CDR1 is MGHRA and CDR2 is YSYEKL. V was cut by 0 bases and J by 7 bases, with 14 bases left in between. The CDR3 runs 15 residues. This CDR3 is CASSQERRLRHTQYF. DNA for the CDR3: TGCGCCAGCAGCCAAGAAAGGCGACTGAGGCATACGCAGTATTTT.

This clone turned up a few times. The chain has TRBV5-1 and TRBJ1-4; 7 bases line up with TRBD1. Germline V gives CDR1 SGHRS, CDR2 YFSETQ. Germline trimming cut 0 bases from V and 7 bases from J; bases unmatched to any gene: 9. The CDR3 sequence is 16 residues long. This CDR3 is CASSLEAGRGAEKLFF. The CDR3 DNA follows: TGCGCCAGCAGCTTGGAAGCGGGCAGGGGGGCTGAAAAACTGTTTTTT.

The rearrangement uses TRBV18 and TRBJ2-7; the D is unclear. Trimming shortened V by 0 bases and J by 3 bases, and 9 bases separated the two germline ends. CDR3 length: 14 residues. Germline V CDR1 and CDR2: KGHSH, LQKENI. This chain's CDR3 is CASSPPVRIYEQYF. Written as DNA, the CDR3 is TGTGCCAGCTCACCACCGGTCAGGATCTACGAGCAGTACTTC. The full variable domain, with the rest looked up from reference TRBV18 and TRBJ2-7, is NAGVMQNPRHLVRRRGQEARLRCSPMKGHSHVYWYRQLPEEGLKFMVYLQKENIIDESGMPKERFSAEFPKEGPSILRIQQVVRGDSAAYFCASSPPVRIYEQYFGPGTRLTVT.

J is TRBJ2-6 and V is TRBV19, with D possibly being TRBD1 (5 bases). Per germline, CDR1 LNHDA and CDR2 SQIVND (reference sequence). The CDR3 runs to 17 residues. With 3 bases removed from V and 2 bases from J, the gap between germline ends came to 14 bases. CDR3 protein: CASSIRQGSAGANVLTF. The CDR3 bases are TGTGCCAGTAGTATTCGGCAGGGAAGTGCTGGGGCCAACGTCCTGACTTTC.

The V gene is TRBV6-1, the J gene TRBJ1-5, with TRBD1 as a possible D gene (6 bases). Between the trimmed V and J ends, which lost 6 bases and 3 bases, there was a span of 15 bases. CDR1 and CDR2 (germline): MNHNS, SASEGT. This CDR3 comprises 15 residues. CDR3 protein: CASRGGAANNQPQHF. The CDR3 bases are TGTGCCAGCAGGGGGGGGGCAGCGAACAATCAGCCCCAGCATTTT.

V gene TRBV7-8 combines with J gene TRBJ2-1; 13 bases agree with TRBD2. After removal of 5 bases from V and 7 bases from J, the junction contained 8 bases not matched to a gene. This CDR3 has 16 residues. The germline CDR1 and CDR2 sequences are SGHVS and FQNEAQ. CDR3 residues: CASSPPRLAGGNEQFF. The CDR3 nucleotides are TGTGCCAGCAGCCCCCCGAGACTAGCGGGAGGAAATGAGCAGTTCTTC.

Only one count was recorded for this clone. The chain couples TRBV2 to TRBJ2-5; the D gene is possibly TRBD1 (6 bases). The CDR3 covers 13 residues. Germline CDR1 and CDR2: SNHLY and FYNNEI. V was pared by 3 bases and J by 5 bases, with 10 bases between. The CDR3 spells CASSDSGVETQYF. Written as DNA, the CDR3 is TGTGCCAGCAGTGATTCAGGGGTGGAGACCCAGTACTTC.